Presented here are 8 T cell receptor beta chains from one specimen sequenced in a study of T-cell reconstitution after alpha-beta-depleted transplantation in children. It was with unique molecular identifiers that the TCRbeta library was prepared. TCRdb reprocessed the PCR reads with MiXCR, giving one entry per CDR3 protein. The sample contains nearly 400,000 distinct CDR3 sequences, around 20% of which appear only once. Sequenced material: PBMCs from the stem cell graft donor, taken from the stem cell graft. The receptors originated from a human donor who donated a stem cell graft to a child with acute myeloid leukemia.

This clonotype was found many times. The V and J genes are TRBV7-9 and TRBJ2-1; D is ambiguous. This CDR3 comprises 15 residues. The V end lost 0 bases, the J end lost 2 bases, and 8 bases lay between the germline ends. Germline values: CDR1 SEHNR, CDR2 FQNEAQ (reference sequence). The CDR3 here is CASSLASWPYNEQFF. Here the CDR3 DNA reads TGTGCCAGCAGCTTAGCTAGCTGGCCCTACAATGAGCAGTTCTTC.

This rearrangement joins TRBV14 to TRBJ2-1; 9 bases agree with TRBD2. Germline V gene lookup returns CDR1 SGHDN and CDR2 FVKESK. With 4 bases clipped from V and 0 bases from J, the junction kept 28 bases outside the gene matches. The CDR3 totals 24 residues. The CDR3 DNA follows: TGTGCCAGCAGCCGAGAAATATCTGGGACTAGCTGTAAGGATCCTCCCAGCTCCTACAATGAGCAGTTCTTC. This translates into CASSREISGTSCKDPPSSYNEQFF.

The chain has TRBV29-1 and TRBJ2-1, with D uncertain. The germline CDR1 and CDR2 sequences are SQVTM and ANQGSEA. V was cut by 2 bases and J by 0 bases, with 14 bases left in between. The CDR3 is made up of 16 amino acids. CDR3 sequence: CSVEFQRTSSYNEQFF. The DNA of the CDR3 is TGCAGCGTTGAATTCCAGCGTACGAGCTCCTACAATGAGCAGTTCTTC.

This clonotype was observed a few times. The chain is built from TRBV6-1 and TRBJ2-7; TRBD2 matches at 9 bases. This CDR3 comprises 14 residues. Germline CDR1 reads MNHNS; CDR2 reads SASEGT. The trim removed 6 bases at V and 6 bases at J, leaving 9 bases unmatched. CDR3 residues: CASRASGTSGEQYF. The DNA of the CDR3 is TGTGCCAGCAGGGCTAGCGGGACCTCCGGCGAGCAGTACTTC.

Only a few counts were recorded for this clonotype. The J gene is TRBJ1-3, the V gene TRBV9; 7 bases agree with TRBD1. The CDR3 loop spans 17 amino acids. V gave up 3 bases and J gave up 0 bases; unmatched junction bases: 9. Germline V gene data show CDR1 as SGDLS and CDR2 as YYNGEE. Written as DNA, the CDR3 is TGTGCCAGCAGCGGACAGGGTTTATCAAACTCTGGAAACACCATATATTTT. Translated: CASSGQGLSNSGNTIYF.

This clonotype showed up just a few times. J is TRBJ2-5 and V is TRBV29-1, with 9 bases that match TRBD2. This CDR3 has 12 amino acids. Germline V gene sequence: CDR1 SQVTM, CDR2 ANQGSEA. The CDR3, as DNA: TGCGCGGTAGCGGGAGCCAGAGAGACCCAGTACTTC. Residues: CAVAGARETQYF.

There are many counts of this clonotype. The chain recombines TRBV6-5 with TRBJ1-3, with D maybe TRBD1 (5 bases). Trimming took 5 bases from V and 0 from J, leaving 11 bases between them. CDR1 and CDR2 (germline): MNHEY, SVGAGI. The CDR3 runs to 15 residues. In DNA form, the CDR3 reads TGTGCCAGCAGTCCAGGGACGGACTCTGGAAACACCATATATTTT. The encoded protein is CASSPGTDSGNTIYF.

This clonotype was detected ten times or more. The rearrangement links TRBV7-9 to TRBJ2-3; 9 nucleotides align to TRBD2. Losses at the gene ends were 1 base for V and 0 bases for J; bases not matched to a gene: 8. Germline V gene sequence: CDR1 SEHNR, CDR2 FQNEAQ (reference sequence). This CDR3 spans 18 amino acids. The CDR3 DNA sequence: TGTGCCAGCAGCTTAGATTCGGCCGCGGGAGGGAGCACAGATACGCAGTATTTT. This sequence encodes CASSLDSAAGGSTDTQYF.